Listed below are T cell receptor beta chains from one sample, sequenced in a study of T-cell memory formation after mild COVID-19. TCRdb used MiXCR to reprocess the 5' RACE reads, holding one entry per CDR3 protein. The sample lists 350,000 to 500,000 distinct CDR3 sequences, 15% to 20% occurring once. Sequences were obtained from PBMCs or a T cell subset sorted from them (not recorded which). These receptors were obtained from a man aged 18 to 35 who had mild COVID-19 (a few samples of this study predate the infection). Cell type and time point are not known. The CDR3 runs from the conserved cysteine through the conserved F or W. D genes are given only for firm matches. Clone size is given for some rows only: seen once, a few or many times, or a class if the clone is expanded.

j_call v_call clone_size d_call cdr3_aa cdr3_nt
TRBJ1-4 TRBV7-9 - TRBD1 CASSETGREKLFF TGTGCCAGCAGCGAGACAGGGAGGGAAAAACTGTTTTTT
TRBJ1-2 TRBV5-1 few TRBD1 CASSLGGGTVGYGYTF TGCGCCAGCAGCTTGGGAGGCGGGACAGTCGGCTATGGCTACACCTTC
TRBJ1-2 TRBV7-9 once - CASSLYFDYAYTF TGTGCCAGCAGCTTATATTTCGACTATGCCTACACCTTC
TRBJ1-2 TRBV7-9 - TRBD1 CASSLARTGGGLGYGYTF TGTGCCAGCAGCTTAGCTCGGACAGGAGGGGGTCTTGGCTATGGCTACACCTTC
TRBJ2-5 TRBV6-5 few - CASSERPVKETQYF TGTGCCAGCAGTGAACGGCCAGTTAAGGAGACCCAGTACTTC
TRBJ2-1 TRBV6-1 - - CASSEIGSEQFF TGTGCCAGCAGTGAAATAGGAAGTGAGCAGTTCTTC
TRBJ2-7 TRBV6-2/TRBV6-3 many - CASSPTPGGLYEQYF TGTGCCAGCAGTCCAACCCCCGGGGGCCTCTACGAGCAGTACTTC
TRBJ1-2 TRBV6-1 few TRBD1 CASRGGTGGFGYTF TGTGCCAGCAGGGGTGGGACAGGGGGTTTTGGCTACACCTTC
TRBJ2-1 TRBV14 - - CASSQPTTGYNEQFF TGTGCCAGCAGCCAGCCAACGACAGGTTACAATGAGCAGTTCTTC
TRBJ1-5 TRBV20-1 - - CSASKGSGNQPQHF TGCAGTGCTAGCAAGGGATCTGGCAATCAGCCCCAGCATTTT
TRBJ2-1 TRBV5-6 few TRBD1 CASSLLLTGFDEQFF TGTGCCAGCAGCCTCCTCCTGACAGGGTTCGATGAGCAGTTCTTC
TRBJ2-3 TRBV10-3 - TRBD1 CAIHRDRSTDTQYF TGTGCCATCCACCGGGACAGAAGCACAGATACGCAGTATTTT
TRBJ1-2 TRBV6-2/TRBV6-3 few TRBD1 CASSYRDRGNIYTF TGTGCCAGCAGTTACAGGGACAGGGGAAACATCTACACCTTC
TRBJ2-3 TRBV9 - - CASSVDGAGDTQYF TGTGCCAGCAGCGTAGACGGGGCTGGAGATACGCAGTATTTT
TRBJ1-2 TRBV20-1 - TRBD1 CSASRTGVGGYTF TGCAGTGCTAGTCGGACAGGGGTCGGTGGCTACACCTTC
TRBJ2-5 TRBV9 few - CASSVGGGRETQYF TGTGCCAGCAGCGTAGGTGGGGGCCGAGAGACCCAGTACTTC
TRBJ1-1 TRBV18 - TRBD1 CASSHNRGLNTEAFF TGTGCCAGCTCACACAACAGGGGGCTGAACACTGAAGCTTTCTTT
TRBJ2-3 TRBV5-1 many TRBD2 CASSGLAGGSTDTQYF TGCGCCAGCAGTGGGCTAGCGGGGGGTAGCACAGATACGCAGTATTTT
TRBJ2-3 TRBV7-9 many - CASSSRLPVTDTQYF TGTGCCAGCAGCTCCCGACTGCCAGTCACAGATACGCAGTATTTT
TRBJ1-6 TRBV7-2 - - CASSPFNSPLHF TGTGCCAGCAGCCCTTTTAATTCACCCCTCCACTTT
TRBJ1-3 TRBV13 few - CASSLGVASGNTIYF TGTGCCAGCAGCTTAGGAGTGGCCTCTGGAAACACCATATATTTT
TRBJ1-2 TRBV5-1 few - CASSLVRRGSSYGYTF TGCGCCAGCAGCTTGGTACGAAGGGGATCCAGCTATGGCTACACCTTC
TRBJ2-1 TRBV7-9 few - CASSGGAVLGQFF TGTGCCAGCAGCGGGGGGGCCGTTTTGGGTCAGTTCTTC
TRBJ1-2 TRBV12-3/TRBV12-4 few - CASSLGEDYGYTF TGTGCCAGCAGTTTAGGGGAGGACTATGGCTACACCTTC
TRBJ1-2 TRBV7-2 many - CASSLQANRDGGYTF TGTGCCAGCAGCTTACAGGCAAACCGGGACGGTGGCTACACCTTC
TRBJ2-4 TRBV4-1 - - CASSQAGLKNIQYF TGCGCCAGCAGCCAAGCTGGGCTAAAAAACATTCAGTACTTC
TRBJ2-6 TRBV5-1 - - CASTDSSGANVLTF TGCGCCAGCACGGACAGTTCTGGGGCCAACGTCCTGACTTTC
TRBJ2-1 TRBV2 few TRBD1 CASSGTGGSEQFF TGTGCCAGCAGTGGGACAGGTGGAAGTGAGCAGTTCTTC
TRBJ2-1 TRBV2 few - CASLKDGLFNEQFF TGTGCCAGCCTAAAGGACGGGCTGTTCAATGAGCAGTTCTTC
TRBJ2-4 TRBV5-1 few - CASSSTGREKLAKNIQYF TGCGCCAGCAGCTCTACCGGGAGAGAAAAGCTAGCCAAAAACATTCAGTACTTC
TRBJ2-3 TRBV12-3/TRBV12-4 - TRBD2 CASRSTVVTSGDTQYF TGTGCCAGCAGGTCCACCGTTGTGACTAGCGGAGACACGCAGTATTTT
TRBJ1-6 TRBV6-5 - TRBD1 CASSLEPGQGVSPLHF TGTGCCAGCAGTTTAGAACCGGGACAGGGTGTATCACCCCTCCACTTT
TRBJ1-4 TRBV2 few TRBD1 CASSGDRANEKLFF TGTGCCAGCAGCGGGGACAGGGCTAATGAAAAACTGTTTTTT
TRBJ1-3 TRBV6-6 few - CASSYVFGDSGNTIYF TGTGCCAGCAGTTACGTATTTGGAGACTCTGGAAACACCATATATTTT
TRBJ1-6 TRBV4-3 - - CASSQDLKRDSPLHF TGCGCCAGCAGCCAAGATTTGAAGAGAGATTCACCCCTCCACTTT
TRBJ1-3 TRBV10-3 few - CAISSWNTDSGNTIYF TGTGCCATCAGCTCCTGGAACACCGACTCTGGAAACACCATATATTTT
TRBJ1-1 TRBV6-5 - - CATCRGREAFF TGTGCCACCTGCAGAGGGCGTGAAGCTTTCTTT
TRBJ1-1 TRBV7-2 few - CASSAQWGETEAFF TGTGCCAGCAGCGCCCAGTGGGGCGAGACTGAAGCTTTCTTT
TRBJ1-2 TRBV20-1 few TRBD1 CSATLLQTGRGNYGYTF TGCAGTGCTACCCTACTTCAGACAGGGCGTGGGAACTATGGCTACACCTTC
TRBJ2-2 TRBV6-5 - - CASSPTGGRNTGELFF TGTGCCAGCAGTCCGACGGGGGGCAGGAACACCGGGGAGCTGTTTTTT